This T cell receptor (beta chain) was observed in a study of cytomegalovirus exposure and HLA in healthy donors (dated by TCRdb to 2015 to 2018). Concerning the study at large: An earlier analysis of approximately 590 of the donors reported approximately 290 Gb of sequence data and roughly 100 million unique TCR beta sequences from 150 million to 200 million T cells. An early release that covered around 590 HLA-typed donors contained approximately 300 gigabases of sequencing data and 70 million to 100 million unique TCR sequences. Of the 398 genotyped donors, approximately 80% fell in the genetic ancestry cluster associated with self-reported Caucasian donors. The aim of the study was to test whether cataloging public T cell receptors could identify signatures of past pathogen exposure. The study profiled the T cell repertoires of about 720 subjects by immunosequencing and related them to cytomegalovirus serostatus. In addition to the first cohort of approximately 670 subjects, a separate validation cohort of around 110 different subjects was used. To predict cytomegalovirus infection status, the study brought together high-throughput TCR immunosequencing, statistical association of individual TCRs with disease status, and machine learning. In a later analysis, previously published TCR beta repertoires from several hundred donors were re-analyzed and high-resolution HLA genotyping was added so that TCR occurrence patterns could be studied. Rather than drawing on any new phenotypic data, the later analysis identified candidate immune exposures from TCR beta sequences and the way those sequences occurred across donors. To decide whether each TCR beta V gene segment behaved as functional or pseudogenic, an earlier analysis of fewer than 750 of the donors relied on high-throughput TCR beta sequencing. Donor age, sex, ethnicity and CMV serostatus were collected together with the repertoire data. A later genetic analysis took genome-wide SNP genotypes for about three fifths of the 666 donors and used that subset as a discovery cohort. Every discovery cohort repertoire had been produced on one sequencing platform. HLA typing covered class I and class II loci at four-digit resolution. The number of typed donors differed by locus: about 620-630 for A, B, C, DRB1 and DQB1; roughly 510 for DQA1; approximately 600 for DPA1; and some 450 for DPB1. Roughly five DR-DQ haplotypes were handled as single units for association and clustering because linkage in the cohort was strong. Across some 400 genotyped donors of the cohort, an average of 235,054 unique TCR beta nucleotide sequences per donor were sequenced, and around 20% of those sequences were non-productive.

Receptors were amplified or captured by the immunoSEQ multiplex PCR assay. A mixture of 60 forward primers for TCR Vbeta segments and 13 reverse primers for TCR Jbeta segments was used in the multiplex PCR. The CDR3 region of rearranged TCR beta genes was amplified from genomic DNA by a multiplex PCR assay. On the Illumina HiSeq System, the amplified TCR beta libraries were sequenced as 87-base-pair reads. The original methods were these. Across the 670 or so repertoires, a later analysis counted tens of millions of unique TCR beta chains, about 10 million of which were shared by at least two donors. Raw reads were error-corrected and collapsed into unique sequences by a nearest-neighbor algorithm in which closely related sequences were merged to remove PCR and sequencing errors. Alignment of CDR3 sequences to IMGT reference sequences was used to assign V, D and J gene segments. For a sequence to be retained, a match of at least six nucleotides was required to both a V gene segment and a J gene segment. A rearrangement counted as productive if the CDR3 had no stop codons and remained in frame with V and J, and every other rearrangement counted as non-productive. Following IMGT convention, CDR3 was defined as the stretch from the second conserved V-encoded cysteine to the conserved J-encoded phenylalanine. The earlier analysis of some 580 of the donors excluded any sequence lacking an unambiguous match to a single V gene segment. An earlier analysis of fewer than 750 of the donors classified V segments as functional when productive rearrangements were above 56.7% and as segregating when the standard deviation between donors was above 5%. A statistical classification framework was built to diagnose cytomegalovirus status from the catalog of TCR beta chain sequences. In a later analysis, TCR nucleotide sequences were compared against IMGT/GENE-DB human TR gene sequences so that V and J genes could be assigned. A later analysis assigned CDR3 sequences and most-parsimonious VDJ recombination scenarios with the TCRdist pipeline. In a later analysis, each TCR beta chain was defined by its CDR3 amino acid sequence together with its V-gene family, and reads lacking a unique V-gene family were excluded. In a later analysis, several hundred highly shared, low-generation-probability nucleotide sequences were removed to address suspected cross-contamination and a sequencing artifact. In a later analysis, a clonal expansion index for each public chain was calculated from normalized within-repertoire ranks of inferred template counts. A later analysis computed generation probabilities with a VDJ recombination model fitted to out-of-frame rearrangements, and checked the results against IGoR. In a later analysis, hypergeometric tests were used to score TCR-TCR, TCR-HLA and TCR-CMV co-occurrence, with a repertoire-size bias correction applied to TCR pairs. To estimate false discovery rates, a later analysis permuted the HLA or CMV assignments 20 times. In a later analysis, co-occurring TCRs were grouped with DBSCAN, and TCRdist sequence similarity was added when clustering was performed within HLA-allele-positive subsets. For co-occurrence clustering, repertoires with fewer than 30,000 or more than 120,000 public chains were excluded, along with roughly five repertoires with anomalous nucleotide sharing. This is the immuneACCESS table as TCRdb keeps it, with only in-frame sequences that have V and J called. A part of the clones is gone; compared with another copy, unresolved V genes explain less than half, and the rest is unexplained. The DNA gave D and trimming, while V, J and clone size come from that table. The sample contains approximately 140,000 clones, 80% of them found a single time. The ten top clones hold nearly 7% of the sample.

Study-level results and caveats: At a false discovery rate of 0.05, a later analysis linked around 15,000 TCR beta sequences to specific HLA alleles. In the study, about 150 TCR beta chains were listed as associated with cytomegalovirus. According to a later analysis, most CMV-associated TCR beta chains appeared to be HLA-restricted, and the HLA associations seemed to be driven largely by CMV exposure. Correlated functional status among segregating V segments might be attributable to linkage disequilibrium, but an unknown experimental factor could not be ruled out. A further reported finding was that TCR beta sequences accurately predicted the HLA-A and HLA-B alleles for most subjects in the first cohort. A cluster of highly shared sequence variants was judged likely to represent a technical artifact of the sequencing pipeline. V-gene and J-gene trimming of TCR beta chains was associated with a missense DCLRE1C variant in a later genetic analysis, and the association was replicated in an independent cohort. A later analysis reported that several top co-occurrence clusters appeared linked to parvovirus B19, influenza, CMV and Epstein-Barr virus. This cohort had only TCR beta chains sequenced, and the lack of alpha or paired-chain data limited which features could be detected. Because some donors lacked HLA typing at each locus, the association tests relied only on the typed subset. The classifier was reported to diagnose cytomegalovirus status with high specificity and sensitivity in both the original and validation cohorts. In a later genetic analysis, fewer N-insertions in productive TCRs were reported among donors in an Asian-associated ancestry cluster than the 666-donor mean. In a later analysis, HLA-associated TCR beta chains showed more clonal expansion and lower generation probabilities than non-associated chains that were equally common. Sequencing depth was assumed to be roughly uniform across donors in the presence/absence analyses, though that assumption may not hold. Because the 87-base-pair reads could not distinguish some IMGT-functional V segments, including TRBV6-2 and TRBV6-3, those segments were excluded. While some public TCRs were present in many individuals, most TCR sequences turned up only very rarely across donors. In an earlier analysis of more than 500 of the donors, most TCR beta V segments appeared in productive rearrangements about 90% or about 30% of the time, broadly matching IMGT annotations. In a later analysis, the rate of TCR association differed among HLA loci, with DRB1 alleles having the most associated TCRs and HLA-C alleles having the fewest. Roughly 15 rarely observed V segments, including chromosome 9 orphons, were excluded from the earlier analysis of several hundred of the donors because counts were too low. Assigning TCR associations to individual alleles was difficult when HLA alleles, especially DR and DQ, strongly co-occurred. The authors suggested that the approach could potentially be extended to other disease states and immunological phenotypes. The only immune exposure information available for the cohort was CMV serostatus. Three of the identified cytomegalovirus-associated TCR beta chains were confirmed in vitro to be specific for cytomegalovirus antigens.

The cohort was made up of several hundred healthy bone marrow donors. Cohort members were all nominally healthy when sampled, although unrecorded immune exposures were likely present. The donor was CMV seropositive and belonged to the group of about 290 seropositive cohort members. Each donor provided a peripheral blood sample, and peripheral blood mononuclear cells were used for TCR beta sequencing. The Qiagen DNeasy Blood Extraction Kit was used to extract genomic DNA from the blood cell samples. For this clone: Its antigen target is currently unknown. Per-base qualities were not stored, and no clone one base away is much larger.

There are 19 amino acids in the CDR3, from cysteine to phenylalanine inclusive. The entry retains the CDR3 DNA only, 57 bases that are in frame from base 1. V lost 3 bases and J lost 3 bases, and the count of bases not matched to a germline gene is 9. In the germline V gene, CDR1 corresponds to LGHNA and CDR2 to YSLEER. The receptor comes from a man aged 40-55 years in good health and CMV-seropositive. Sequencing was carried out using PBMCs. The rearrangement combines TRBV4-3 with TRBJ2-2, with 14 middle bases fitting TRBD2. The CDR3 amino acid sequence is: CASSQEQRLAGGHTGELFF. In nucleotide form, the sequence is TGCGCCAGCAGCCAGGAACAACGACTAGCGGGAGGGCACACCGGGGAGCTGTTTTTT.